These 27 T cell receptor beta chains originate from one sample sequenced in a study of shared clonotypes between healthy human individuals. Sequencing used immunoSEQ multiplex PCR; TCRdb keeps in-frame clones, though not all of them. The repertoire has about 2,500,000 clones, roughly 92% of them found once; the top ten carry around 0.15%. Sequencing input: naive CD4+ T cells sorted from blood. As for subset: CD45RA+ positively selected. Receptors were obtained from a man in his late teens or twenties in good health.

For this clone: Other DNA sequences from this sample encode an identical CDR3 as well. The chain carries TRBV9 and TRBJ1-5; weak D call: TRBD1 (6 bases). The V gene lost 0 bases and the J gene lost 6 bases, with 7 bases spanning the gap. Germline lookup yields CDR1 SGDLS and CDR2 YYNGEE. The CDR3 sequence is 13 residues long. CDR3 sequence: CASSVEGGQPQHF. In DNA, the CDR3 is TGTGCCAGCAGCGTAGAGGGGGGTCAGCCCCAGCATTTT.

This clone was recorded only once. Here the CDR3 DNA reads TGTGCCTGGAGTCTAAGCGGGAGTTACGAGCAGTACTTC. Encoded protein: CAWSLSGSYEQYF. The chain joins TRBV30 to TRBJ2-7, with 8 bases fitting TRBD2. The ends lost 2 bases at V and 4 bases at J; junction bases unmatched: 4. Looked up from germline, CDR1 is GTSNPN and CDR2 is SVGIG (reference sequence). The CDR3 covers 13 residues.

This clone occurred once. The chain joins TRBV5-1 to TRBJ1-2; tentative D call: TRBD1 (5 bases). The CDR3 consists of 13 residues. CDR1 and CDR2 (germline): SGHRS, YFSETQ. V lost 4 bases to trimming and J lost 6 bases, with 13 bases between them. The CDR3 coding sequence is TGCGCCAGCAGCCTTCGGGGGGAGGATGGCTACACCTTC. This encodes CASSLRGEDGYTF.

The chain recombines TRBV11-2 with TRBJ2-3; TRBD1 agrees at 7 bases. CDR3 size: 15 residues. V was clipped by 1 base and J by 6 bases; unmatched bases: 7. CDR1 SGHAT and CDR2 FQNNGV come from the germline V gene. This chain's CDR3 is CASSLGQGKRDTQYF. In DNA form, the CDR3 reads TGTGCCAGCAGCTTAGGACAGGGCAAAAGGGATACGCAGTATTTT.

For the CDR3, the DNA is TGCGCCAGCAGCTCTTGGGGACTAGCGGGAACGGAGACCCAGTACTTC. As protein: CASSSWGLAGTETQYF. The chain links TRBV5-1 to TRBJ2-5, with 13 bases matching TRBD2. After removal of 3 bases from V and 5 bases from J, the junction contained 7 bases not matched to a gene. Germline V CDR1 and CDR2: SGHRS, YFSETQ. The CDR3 length is 16 residues.

Note on this clone: The same CDR3 can be traced to other DNA sequences in this sample. The chain carries TRBV19 and TRBJ1-2, with 8 bases fitting TRBD1. Germline V gene sequence: CDR1 LNHDA, CDR2 SQIVND (reference sequence). With V trimmed by 1 base and J by 6 bases, 4 bases remained unmatched. The CDR3 has 14 amino acids. This CDR3 is CASSIGQGRNGYTF. In nucleotides, the CDR3 is TGTGCCAGTAGTATAGGACAGGGGCGGAATGGCTACACCTTC.

This chain links TRBV19 with TRBJ2-5, with TRBD2 matching 9 bases. The trim removed 3 bases at V and 5 bases at J, leaving 4 bases unmatched. Per germline, CDR1 LNHDA and CDR2 SQIVND (reference sequence). The CDR3 is 14 residues long. CDR3 DNA: TGTGCCAGTAGTATTAGCGGGGGTTGGGAGACCCAGTACTTC. As protein: CASSISGGWETQYF. The entire variable domain, with the rest obtained from reference TRBV19 and TRBJ2-5, is as follows: DGGITQSPKYLFRKEGQNVTLSCEQNLNHDAMYWYRQDPGQGLRLIYYSQIVNDFQKGDIAEGYSVSREKKESFPLTVTSAQKNPTAFYLCASSISGGWETQYFGPGTRLLVL.

V is TRBV4-1 and J is TRBJ2-1; tentatively, D is TRBD2 (6 bases). The germline CDR1 and CDR2 sequences are MGHRA and YSYEKL. The CDR3 is 15 amino acids. Trimming pared 2 bases from V and 2 bases from J, leaving 10 bases between. Here the CDR3 DNA reads TGCGCCAGCAGCCAACAGGGAGGTACCTACAATGAGCAGTTCTTC. It encodes CASSQQGGTYNEQFF.

This chain joins TRBV5-1 and TRBJ2-1, with no clear D. The V end was cut by 0 bases, the J end by 15 bases, with 13 bases between. This CDR3 is 12 amino acids long. CDR1 SGHRS and CDR2 YFSETQ come from the germline V gene. This CDR3 reads CASSLESNDRFF. Here the CDR3 DNA reads TGCGCCAGCAGCTTGGAAAGCAATGATCGGTTCTTC.

Concerning this clone: Different DNA sequences within this sample yield the same CDR3. V and J are TRBV18 and TRBJ2-7; D gene ambiguous. CDR1 KGHSH and CDR2 LQKENI come from the germline V gene. V was clipped by 3 bases and J by 3 bases, with 9 bases between them. The CDR3 extends over 13 amino acids. The CDR3 spells CASSPDGYYEQYF. DNA of the CDR3: TGTGCCAGCTCACCGGACGGATACTACGAGCAGTACTTC. The full variable domain, with the rest looked up from reference TRBV18 and TRBJ2-7, is NAGVMQNPRHLVRRRGQEARLRCSPMKGHSHVYWYRQLPEEGLKFMVYLQKENIIDESGMPKERFSAEFPKEGPSILRIQQVVRGDSAAYFCASSPDGYYEQYFGPGTRLTVT.

A remark on this clone: At the DNA level, this CDR3 is encoded by other sequences in the same sample as well. J is TRBJ2-3 and V is TRBV7-2; D is unclear. CDR1 is SGHTA, CDR2 FQGNSA, per germline. The CDR3 loop spans 13 amino acids. V was clipped by 5 bases and J by 3 bases, with 9 bases between them. CDR3 DNA: TGTGCCAGCAGCCCCCCCTCTACAGATACGCAGTATTTT. Amino acids: CASSPPSTDTQYF.

CDR3 nucleotides: TGTGCCAGCAGTGACCAACAGGGAAAAAAACTGTTTTTT. The encoded protein is CASSDQQGKKLFF. This chain uses TRBV6-1 with TRBJ1-4; D may be TRBD1 (6 bases). V was clipped by 3 bases and J by 9 bases, with 11 bases between them. The germline V gene has CDR1 MNHNS and CDR2 SASEGT. The CDR3 contains 13 residues.

This rearrangement joins TRBV6-1 to TRBJ2-7, with no clear D. Trimming cost V 3 bases and J 5 bases, with 5 bases left between them. The CDR3 is 11 amino acids. Looked up from germline, CDR1 is MNHNS and CDR2 is SASEGT. The CDR3 sequence is CASSDRDEQYF. The CDR3 nucleotides are TGTGCCAGCAGTGACCGGGACGAGCAGTACTTC.

The CDR3 sequence: CASTQSDFSDEQYF. The CDR3 nucleotides are TGTGCCAGCACCCAATCGGATTTTAGCGACGAGCAGTACTTC. The chain links TRBV6-1 to TRBJ2-7, with D possibly being TRBD2 (5 bases). Trimming removed 7 bases from V and 5 bases from J, with 18 bases in between. This CDR3 spans 14 amino acids. CDR1 and CDR2 (germline): MNHNS, SASEGT.

The chain carries TRBV6-6 and TRBJ2-1; 10 bases match TRBD2. CDR3 length equals 13 residues. The V gene end was trimmed by 4 bases and the J gene end by 12 bases; junction bases not matched to a gene: 6. The germline V gene has CDR1 MNHNY and CDR2 SVGAGI (reference sequence). For the CDR3, the DNA is TGTGCCAGCAGTTTCCAAGCGGGGGGGGCGCAGTTCTTC. Its protein product is CASSFQAGGAQFF.

This chain connects TRBV28 to TRBJ2-1; TRBD1 matches 11 bases. The CDR3 runs to 16 residues. With 1 base clipped from V and 4 bases from J, the junction kept 3 bases outside the gene matches. Germline V lookup: CDR1 MDHEN, CDR2 SYDVKM. For the CDR3, the DNA is TGTGCCAGCAGTTTATTCCGGGACAGGGGGTACAATGAGCAGTTCTTC. Residues: CASSLFRDRGYNEQFF.

This chain uses TRBV5-4 with TRBJ2-2; D possibly uses TRBD1 or TRBD2 (6 bases each). V shed 0 bases and J shed 7 bases, with 16 bases lying between them. The CDR3 has 16 amino acids. CDR1 SGHNT and CDR2 YYREEE come from the germline V gene (reference sequence). The CDR3 region has the DNA TGTGCCAGCAGCTTGGCCTTAGGGGGGTTCCGCGGGGAGCTGTTTTTT. Its protein product is CASSLALGGFRGELFF. The entire variable domain, with the rest obtained from reference TRBV5-4 and TRBJ2-2, is as follows: ETGVTQSPTHLIKTRGQQVTLRCSSQSGHNTVSWYQQALGQGPQFIFQYYREEENGRGNFPPRFSGLQFPNYSSELNVNALELDDSALYLCASSLALGGFRGELFFGEGSRLTVL.

The V and J genes are TRBV6-1 and TRBJ2-1, with a possible D match to TRBD1 (5 bases). Germline-derived CDR1 and CDR2 are MNHNS and SASEGT. This CDR3 has 13 amino acids. The V and J ends lost 6 bases and 7 bases respectively, with 13 bases between them. The CDR3, as DNA: TGTGCCAGCAGACCCCAGGGTACTAATGAGCAGTTCTTC. Its protein product is CASRPQGTNEQFF.

The chain has TRBV28 and TRBJ2-7, with a tentative D call TRBD2 (5 bases). Trimming removed 5 bases from V and 0 bases from J, with 11 bases in between. The length of the CDR3 is 14 residues. CDR1 MDHEN and CDR2 SYDVKM come from the germline V gene. In DNA, the CDR3 is TGTGCCAGCAGTAACGCCGGGAACTCCTACGAGCAGTACTTC. Translated, it gives CASSNAGNSYEQYF.

The chain couples TRBV11-2 to TRBJ2-5; the D gene is possibly TRBD1 (5 bases). V gave up 3 bases and J gave up 5 bases, with 16 bases separating them. The CDR3 sequence is 15 residues long. CDR1 and CDR2 from the germline V gene are SGHAT and FQNNGV. CDR3 loop: CASSLAPGYGETQYF. The DNA for the CDR3 is TGTGCCAGCAGCTTGGCCCCAGGGTATGGGGAGACCCAGTACTTC.

This sequence joins TRBV7-2 and TRBJ2-2; 8 bases align to TRBD1. Germline V lookup: CDR1 SGHTA, CDR2 FQGNSA. This CDR3 has 14 residues. V lost 3 bases and J lost 6; bases outside the gene matches: 3. DNA for the CDR3: TGTGCCAGCAGCTTTTTACAGGGGGCCGGGGAGCTGTTTTTT. Its protein product is CASSFLQGAGELFF.

The chain recombines TRBV7-9 with TRBJ1-2; TRBD1 aligns across 7 bases. V trimming: 5 bases; J trimming: 6 bases; junction bases outside the gene matches: 9. Per the germline V gene, CDR1 is SEHNR and CDR2 is FQNEAQ (reference sequence). The CDR3 has 14 amino acids. The CDR3: CASSQGQAGDGYTF. The CDR3 DNA follows: TGTGCCAGCAGCCAAGGACAGGCCGGGGATGGCTACACCTTC.

V and J are TRBV11-2 and TRBJ2-3, with 8 bases fitting TRBD2. Germline CDR1 SGHAT, CDR2 FQNNGV. Trimming removed 2 bases from V and 5 bases from J; junction bases left unmatched: 3. This CDR3 comprises 14 residues. CDR3 residues: CASSLNGRGDTQYF. In DNA form, the CDR3 reads TGTGCCAGCAGCTTAAACGGGAGGGGAGATACGCAGTATTTT.

This clone has a single count. V and J are TRBV7-2 and TRBJ1-2; 9 nucleotides align to TRBD1. Trimming took 5 bases from V and 4 from J; bases not matched to a gene: 8. Germline V gene sequence: CDR1 SGHTA, CDR2 FQGNSA. CDR3 length: 15 amino acids. CDR3 protein: CASSSRDRDLYGYTF. The CDR3 DNA sequence: TGTGCCAGCAGCAGCCGGGACAGGGATCTCTATGGCTACACCTTC.

J is TRBJ2-2 and V is TRBV7-2; TRBD2 agrees at 8 bases. V dropped 2 bases and J dropped 5; count of bases not matched to a gene: 7. This CDR3 is built from 16 residues. Per germline, CDR1 SGHTA and CDR2 FQGNSA. The CDR3 DNA follows: TGTGCCAGCAGCTTATCAGCGGGGGCGAGGACCGGGGAGCTGTTTTTT. It is translated as CASSLSAGARTGELFF.

The chain has TRBV5-1 and TRBJ1-1; 8 bases are a match to TRBD1. The CDR3 runs to 15 residues. V gave up 2 bases and J gave up 3 bases; unmatched junction bases: 6. Per germline, CDR1 SGHRS and CDR2 YFSETQ. The CDR3 bases are TGCGCCAGCAGCTTTTCCCAGGGGGCTTACACTGAAGCTTTCTTT. As protein: CASSFSQGAYTEAFF.

This chain joins TRBV2 and TRBJ2-7; TRBD2 aligns across 14 bases. The CDR3 totals 17 residues. Per germline, CDR1 SNHLY and CDR2 FYNNEI. With V trimmed by 6 bases and J by 0 bases, 7 bases remained unmatched. The CDR3 protein is CASRRTSGGTDSYEQYF. In nucleotides, the CDR3 is TGTGCCAGCAGGAGGACTAGCGGGGGGACTGACTCCTACGAGCAGTACTTC. Full variable domain (rest looked up from reference TRBV2 and TRBJ2-7): EPEVTQTPSHQVTQMGQEVILRCVPISNHLYFYWYRQILGQKVEFLVSFYNNEISEKSEIFDDQFSVERPDGSNFTLKIRSTKLEDSAMYFCASRRTSGGTDSYEQYFGPGTRLTVT.